A single sample is the source of the 2 T cell receptor beta chains below, sequenced in a study of identical twins. TCRdb passed the 5' RACE reads through MiXCR, listing each CDR3 protein once. The data show around 280,000 distinct CDR3 sequences, about 8% seen once. The data also belong to a second study, concerning yellow fever vaccine responses in identical twins.

Sequences were obtained from memory (CD45RO+) T cells sorted from blood. These receptors originate from a woman younger than 30 in good health.

This clonotype was counted at least ten times. The rearrangement joins TRBV5-1 to TRBJ1-5; 11 nucleotides align to TRBD1. CDR1 and CDR2 from the germline V gene are SGHRS and YFSETQ. CDR3 size: 14 residues. Trimming at V came to 4 bases and at J to 7 bases, leaving 4 bases not matched to a gene. This CDR3 is CASSTGTGGQPQHF. CDR3 in DNA: TGCGCCAGCAGCACGGGGACAGGGGGACAGCCCCAGCATTTT. The full variable domain, its missing parts supplied by reference TRBV5-1 and TRBJ1-5, is KAGVTQTPRYLIKTRGQQVTLSCSPISGHRSVSWYQQTPGQGLQFLFEYFSETQRNKGNFPGRFSGRQFSNSRSEMNVSTLELGDSALYLCASSTGTGGQPQHFGDGTRLSIL.

This clonotype has a handful of counts. This chain links TRBV12-5 with TRBJ2-1; tentative D call: TRBD1 (5 bases). The germline gives CDR1 LGHNT, CDR2 FRNRAP. The CDR3 has 17 amino acids. The V gene lost 6 bases and the J gene lost 0 bases, with 18 bases spanning the gap. The CDR3 DNA reads TGTGCTAGTGGCCCTAGACAGATAGTGGTCTCCTACAATGAGCAGTTCTTC. This codes for CASGPRQIVVSYNEQFF.